This TCR beta chain was observed in a study of Graves' ophthalmopathy and Graves' hyperthyroidism. Study context: No treatment had been given when peripheral blood was collected at initial diagnosis. Overall study results and limits: Blood contained most expanded thyroid clonotypes exceeding 0.001 frequency.

Of note for this clonotype: What it binds is not known.

CDR1 MGHDK and CDR2 SYGVNS come from the germline V gene. There are 14 residues in the CDR3. V lost 5 bases and J lost 2, with 12 bases in between. Where ophthalmopathy was present, donors had moderate-to-severe activity, CAS ≥3, NOSPECS ≥4 and duration under 3 months. Patients with other autoimmune diseases, uncontrolled infections, pregnancy or lactation were excluded. The sequenced template was RNA, covering the TCR beta CDR3 region. The first-round RT-PCR employed HTBI primers together with the Qiagen OneStep RT-PCR kit. A multiplex PCR was then performed as the second round. TCRdb independently ran MiXCR on the multiplex PCR reads; one entry per CDR3 protein. The repertoire consists of 650,000 to 900,000 distinct CDR3 sequences, with 35% to 50% occurring once and the leading ten covering 44%.

The TCR originated in an adult man with Graves' ophthalmopathy. Sequencing was done on a sample of peripheral blood. This rearrangement joins TRBV25-1 to TRBJ1-2; D gene ambiguous. This CDR3 reads CASSYDGSNYGYTF. CDR3 DNA sequence: TGTGCCAGCAGTTACGACGGGAGCAACTATGGCTACACCTTC.